Listed below are T cell receptor beta chains from one sample, sequenced in a study of blood T cell repertoires in COVID-19. Sequencing was performed with immunoSEQ multiplex PCR; in TCRdb, only in-frame clones are kept and a portion is missing. The repertoire holds approximately 290,000 clones, with around 89% as singletons. Sequenced sample: peripheral blood. These TCRs come from a woman in her fifties or sixties with acute or convalescent COVID-19. CDR3s include the opening cysteine and the closing phenylalanine or tryptophan. D genes are given only for firm matches. The listing skips clone size in some rows; elsewhere it reads once, few, many or a size class.

TRBJ2-1 | - | 16 | TRBD1 | TRBV28 | TGTGCCAGCAGTTTTTTGTCCGGACAGGGCTTCAATGAGCAGTTCTTC | CASSFLSGQGFNEQFF
TRBJ1-4 | - | 11 | TRBD1 | TRBV29-1 | TGCAGCGTTATGACAGGGAATGTTCTGTTTTTT | CSVMTGNVLFF
TRBJ2-1 | - | 17 | TRBD2 | TRBV28 | TGTGCCAGCAGTTTATCCCTGACTAGCGGGAGGGCCAATGAGCAGTTCTTC | CASSLSLTSGRANEQFF
TRBJ2-1 | - | 15 | - | TRBV6-5 | TGTGCCAGCATCCCGGGACACGGGTCCTACAATGAGCAGTTCTTC | CASIPGHGSYNEQFF
TRBJ2-7 | once | 14 | TRBD2 | TRBV29-1 | TGCAGCGTCTCGGGAGCGGGAGAACTCTACGAGCAGTACTTC | CSVSGAGELYEQYF
TRBJ1-5 | - | 15 | - | TRBV6-1 | TGTGCCAGCAGTGACCCGACAGTCCACAATCAGCCCCAGCATTTT | CASSDPTVHNQPQHF
TRBJ1-2 | - | 13 | - | TRBV9 | TGTGCCAGCAGCGTAGGGCCTAACTATGGCTACACCTTC | CASSVGPNYGYTF
TRBJ1-2 | - | 14 | TRBD1 | TRBV3-1/TRBV3-2 | TGTGCCAGCAGCCATCGGGACAGGAACTATGGCTACACCTTC | CASSHRDRNYGYTF
TRBJ1-4 | - | 14 | TRBD1 | TRBV9 | TGTGCCAGCAGCGCCGGGACAGGGGGGGAAAAACTGTTTTTT | CASSAGTGGEKLFF
TRBJ1-4 | - | 14 | - | TRBV7-9 | TGTGCCAGCAGCATCGGACATCAGGGAGAAAAACTGTTTTTT | CASSIGHQGEKLFF
TRBJ2-2 | few | 15 | - | TRBV5-1 | TGCGCCAGCAGCTTGCGTACAGGGAGGGTTTGGGAGCTGTTTTTT | CASSLRTGRVWELFF
TRBJ1-1 | - | 13 | - | TRBV14 | TGTGCCAGCAGCCAACACAGGAACACTGAAGCTTTCTTT | CASSQHRNTEAFF
TRBJ1-5 | - | 15 | TRBD1 | TRBV28 | TGTGCCAGCAGTTCCCGGCAGGGGGGCAATCAGCCCCAGCATTTT | CASSSRQGGNQPQHF
TRBJ2-5 | - | 18 | TRBD2 | TRBV10-3 | TGTGCCATCAGTGGACTAGCGGGGACCCTTAATGACCAAGAGACCCAGTACTTC | CAISGLAGTLNDQETQYF
TRBJ1-5 | once | 15 | - | TRBV7-2 | TGTGCCAGCAGCTTAGTTTCAGGGGAGAATCAGCCCCAGCATTTT | CASSLVSGENQPQHF
TRBJ2-2 | - | 14 | - | TRBV7-2 | TGTGCCAGCAGCGCAGTCTTTAACACCGGGGAGCTGTTTTTT | CASSAVFNTGELFF
TRBJ1-5 | once | 13 | - | TRBV19 | TGTGCCAGTAGTATGGGGCCGTCGGGGCCCCAGCATTTT | CASSMGPSGPQHF
TRBJ1-1 | - | 13 | TRBD1 | TRBV10-3 | TGTGCCACCCAGGGGGAGAGGGACACTGAAGCTTTCTTT | CATQGERDTEAFF
TRBJ1-2 | - | 16 | - | TRBV4-3 | TGCGCCAGCAGCCAAGATCTCGGGACTGAGAACTATGGCTACACCTTC | CASSQDLGTENYGYTF
TRBJ2-1 | - | 16 | TRBD2 | TRBV7-2 | TGTGCCAGCAGCCCTAGGACTAGCGGGAGATCCAATGAGCAGTTCTTC | CASSPRTSGRSNEQFF
TRBJ2-6 | - | 16 | TRBD1 | TRBV25-1 | TGTGCCAGCAGTGAATCCGACAGGGCTGGGGCCAACGTCCTGACTTTC | CASSESDRAGANVLTF
TRBJ1-2 | - | 12 | - | TRBV6-5 | TGTGCCAGCAGTTCCCCCGGGTATGGCTACACCTTC | CASSSPGYGYTF
TRBJ1-4 | - | 14 | TRBD1 | TRBV9 | TGTGCCAGCAGCGTAGACAGGGGGCGAGAAAAACTGTTTTTT | CASSVDRGREKLFF
TRBJ1-1 | - | 17 | TRBD1 | TRBV19 | TGTGCCAGTAGTTCACGAGGGCAGGGGGAAGGAAAAACTGAAGCTTTCTTT | CASSSRGQGEGKTEAFF
TRBJ1-4 | - | 17 | - | TRBV28 | TGTGCCAGCAGTTTAGGGCCAAGGGTCAGGGCCCCTGAAAAACTGTTTTTT | CASSLGPRVRAPEKLFF
TRBJ1-4 | - | 15 | - | TRBV27 | TGTGCCAGCAGTTTATTGGGCCTCCCTAATGAAAAACTGTTTTTT | CASSLLGLPNEKLFF
TRBJ2-4 | - | 15 | TRBD1 | TRBV6-5 | TGTGCCAGCAGTTACGTGGGACAGGGGAAAAACATTCAGTACTTC | CASSYVGQGKNIQYF
TRBJ2-3 | - | 16 | TRBD2 | TRBV5-6 | TGTGCCAGCAGCTTGGTAGCGGGGCCTCGCACAGATACGCAGTATTTT | CASSLVAGPRTDTQYF
TRBJ2-2 | - | 14 | TRBD1 | TRBV28 | TGTGCCAGCAGTTCACAGGGGACGGCCGGGGAGCTGTTTTTT | CASSSQGTAGELFF
TRBJ1-1 | - | 14 | - | TRBV15 | TGTGCCACCAGCCTGGCGGTAATGAACACTGAAGCTTTCTTT | CATSLAVMNTEAFF
TRBJ2-7 | - | 16 | TRBD2 | TRBV28 | TGTGCCAGCAGTTCCCACTGGGGAGGGAACTGGTACGAGCAGTACTTC | CASSSHWGGNWYEQYF
TRBJ1-1 | - | 15 | TRBD1 | TRBV7-9 | TGTGCCAGCAGCTTAGGGGACAGGGACAACACTGAAGCTTTCTTT | CASSLGDRDNTEAFF
TRBJ1-5 | - | 15 | - | TRBV4-3 | TGCGCCAGCAGCCCAGGGCACGGTGGCAATCAGCCCCAGCATTTT | CASSPGHGGNQPQHF
TRBJ2-5 | - | 14 | - | TRBV5-1 | TGCGCCAGCAGTGCCCGGGGGAGCCAAGAGACCCAGTACTTC | CASSARGSQETQYF
TRBJ1-4 | - | 16 | - | TRBV19 | TGTGCCAGTAGTATAGATTCGGACAGCTATAATGAAAAACTGTTTTTT | CASSIDSDSYNEKLFF
TRBJ1-6 | - | 15 | - | TRBV4-2 | TGTGCCAGCAGCCAAAACGGAGGGGAAAATTCACCCCTCCACTTT | CASSQNGGENSPLHF
TRBJ1-1 | - | 16 | TRBD1 | TRBV7-9 | TGTGCCAGCAGCCCGGACAGGGTGAGAGAGGACACTGAAGCTTTCTTT | CASSPDRVREDTEAFF
TRBJ1-2 | - | 14 | - | TRBV24-1 | TGTGCCACCAGTGATTTCGACAGCAACTATGGCTACACCTTC | CATSDFDSNYGYTF
TRBJ2-7 | - | 16 | - | TRBV5-6 | TGTGCCAGCAGCTTGGGTCGGGGACTCTACTTCAACGAGCAGTACTTC | CASSLGRGLYFNEQYF
TRBJ2-5 | - | 14 | - | TRBV19 | TGTGCCAGTAGCGCGGGCCGTAGAGGGGAGACCCAGTACTTC | CASSAGRRGETQYF
TRBJ2-2 | - | 14 | TRBD1 | TRBV27 | TGTGCCAGCCGCGTAGGGGGCTGGACCGGGGAGCTGTTTTTT | CASRVGGWTGELFF
TRBJ2-7 | - | 14 | TRBD1 | TRBV18 | TGTGCCAGCTCACCAGGACAGGGGGCTTACGAGCAGTACTTC | CASSPGQGAYEQYF
TRBJ1-2 | once | 14 | - | TRBV10-3 | TGTGCCATCAGTGGCCCGGACAGAAACTATGGCTACACCTTC | CAISGPDRNYGYTF
TRBJ1-3 | - | 16 | - | TRBV6-5 | TGTGCCAGCAGTTACTCGACGGCGGACAGTTTAAACACCATATATTTT | CASSYSTADSLNTIYF
TRBJ1-5 | once | 15 | - | TRBV27 | TGTGCCAGCAGTTCCACAGGGATTAGGGCGGTGCCCCAGCATTTT | CASSSTGIRAVPQHF
TRBJ2-5 | - | 19 | TRBD2 | TRBV9 | TGTGCCAGCAGCGCGCCACTAACACGGGGGGGCCCGTACCAAGAGACCCAGTACTTC | CASSAPLTRGGPYQETQYF
TRBJ1-1 | - | 13 | - | TRBV27 | TGTGCCAGCAGTTTACGGGAGAACACTGAAGCTTTCTTT | CASSLRENTEAFF
TRBJ2-5 | - | 14 | TRBD2 | TRBV5-1 | TGCGCCAGCAGCTCTAGCGGGGGGACAGAGACCCAGTACTTC | CASSSSGGTETQYF